These T cell receptor beta chains were read from a single sample in a study of cytotoxic CD8 clonotypes in ibrutinib-treated CLL. Sequencing was performed with immunoSEQ multiplex PCR; in TCRdb, only in-frame clones are kept and a portion is missing. The data contain about 34,000 clones, 60% to 80% of them singletons. The sample was PBMCs, taken before ibrutinib treatment. These receptors were collected from a human donor with chronic lymphocytic leukemia. The CDR3 runs from the conserved cysteine through the conserved F or W. The D gene is left open where the match is weak. The size field is filled for only some rows; it gives once, few, many or a size class.

d_gene	v_gene	abundance	j_gene	CDR3nt	CDR3aa
TRBD1	TRBV5-1	-	TRBJ1-2	TGCGCCAGCAGCTTCGACAGGGCAGCTTCCTATGGCTACACCTTC	CASSFDRAASYGYTF
TRBD2	TRBV15	-	TRBJ2-1	TGTGCCACCAGCAGATTAGCGGGAGTAGGAAGGTCCTACAATGAGCAGTTCTTC	CATSRLAGVGRSYNEQFF
-	TRBV4-2	-	TRBJ1-3	TGTGCCAGCAGCCAAGATCGCAAGGACGCCTCTGGAAACACCATATATTTT	CASSQDRKDASGNTIYF
-	TRBV7-1	-	TRBJ2-2	TGTGCCAGCAGCTTAGTTGGGAGCACCGGGGAGCTGTTTTTT	CASSLVGSTGELFF
-	TRBV4-3	-	TRBJ1-3	TGCGCCAGCAGCCAAGGCCCCACAGTCTCTGGAAACACCATATATTTT	CASSQGPTVSGNTIYF
-	TRBV7-2	-	TRBJ1-5	TGTGCCAGCAGCCCGGGCCAGACGTATCAGCCCCAGCATTTT	CASSPGQTYQPQHF
-	TRBV20-1	-	TRBJ2-5	TGCAGTGCTAGCTTCGGGACCCAGTACTTC	CSASFGTQYF
-	TRBV11-2	few	TRBJ2-7	TGTGCCAGCAGCCCCGGACTTTCTTACGAGCAGTACTTC	CASSPGLSYEQYF
-	TRBV11-2	-	TRBJ2-1	TGTGCCAGCACCATCTTTCGGGGAGACTCCTACAATGAGCAGTTCTTC	CASTIFRGDSYNEQFF
-	TRBV5-1	-	TRBJ2-2	TGCGCCAGCAGCTTGACAGCGACGGGCACCGGGGAGCTGTTTTTT	CASSLTATGTGELFF
-	TRBV5-6	-	TRBJ2-7	TGTGCCAGCAGCTTGGGGCTAGAAATGGACGAGCAGTACTTC	CASSLGLEMDEQYF
-	TRBV28	-	TRBJ1-3	TGTGCCAGCAGTTTGCATTTGTTTGGAAACACCATATATTTT	CASSLHLFGNTIYF
-	TRBV19	-	TRBJ1-2	TGTGCCAGTAGTATAGACACGATTTATGGCTACACCTTC	CASSIDTIYGYTF
TRBD1	TRBV27	-	TRBJ2-4	TGTGCCAGCAGATCCTCACAGGGGGCGAGGGCCAAAAACATTCAGTACTTC	CASRSSQGARAKNIQYF
-	TRBV5-1	few	TRBJ1-2	TGCGCCAGCAGCTTCCTTCAGGCAAACTATGGCTACACCTTC	CASSFLQANYGYTF
TRBD1	TRBV5-1	-	TRBJ2-7	TGCGCCAGCAGCTTGGATACAGGGGGTCTCGACGAGCAGTACTTC	CASSLDTGGLDEQYF
-	TRBV2	-	TRBJ1-2	TGTGCCAGCAGTGCCGAAAAGGGTAACTATGGCTACACCTTC	CASSAEKGNYGYTF
TRBD1	TRBV5-1	few	TRBJ2-7	TGCGCCAGCAGCTTGGAGGGACAGAGACTTTACGAGCAGTACTTC	CASSLEGQRLYEQYF
TRBD1	TRBV9	-	TRBJ2-2	TGTGCCAGCAGCTTTGGACAGGGGGGCACCGGGGAGCTGTTTTTT	CASSFGQGGTGELFF
-	TRBV29-1	-	TRBJ2-7	TGCAGCGCCCAGGACTCACCCTACGAGCAGTACTTC	CSAQDSPYEQYF
-	TRBV5-1	-	TRBJ2-7	TGCGCCAGCAGCCCGGGGGACAGCCTCTACGAGCAGTACTTC	CASSPGDSLYEQYF
-	TRBV27	-	TRBJ1-1	TGTGCCAGCAGTAATCCAGGGATTTACACTGAAGCTTTCTTT	CASSNPGIYTEAFF
-	TRBV23-1	few	TRBJ2-2	TGCGCCAGCAGTCTGTACACCGGGGAGCTGTTTTTT	CASSLYTGELFF
TRBD1	TRBV6-5	few	TRBJ1-2	TGTGCCAGCAGCCTGGACAGGGACTATGGCTACACCTTC	CASSLDRDYGYTF
-	TRBV28	-	TRBJ2-5	TGTGCCAGCAGTTTAGGAGGGTTGGGAGAGACCCAGTACTTC	CASSLGGLGETQYF
-	TRBV6-5	-	TRBJ2-7	TGTGCCAGCAGTTACTCAGCGGACGTGACGCCTTACGAGCAGTACTTC	CASSYSADVTPYEQYF
-	TRBV5-1	once	TRBJ1-2	TGCGCCAGCAGCTTACCGGGGGCGGGCTATGGCTACACCTTC	CASSLPGAGYGYTF
TRBD2	TRBV13	-	TRBJ2-3	TGTGCCAGCAGCGCGGAGCGGGGCTCGGGGCGCACAGATACGCAGTATTTT	CASSAERGSGRTDTQYF
TRBD1	TRBV13	-	TRBJ2-7	TGTGCCAGCAGCCCGAATGGGACAGGGGTTTACGAGCAGTACTTC	CASSPNGTGVYEQYF
-	TRBV27	-	TRBJ2-3	TGTGCCAGCAGTTTCAGAAAACTAGTGGGTGCTAGCACAGATACGCAGTATTTT	CASSFRKLVGASTDTQYF
-	TRBV28	few	TRBJ1-1	TGTGCCAGCAGTTTCCGGGGGGCGCGAACTGAAGCTTTCTTT	CASSFRGARTEAFF
TRBD1	TRBV19	-	TRBJ1-1	TGTGCCAGTAGTACGGACAGGGTGAACACTGAAGCTTTCTTT	CASSTDRVNTEAFF
-	TRBV7-2	-	TRBJ2-1	TGTGCCAGCAGCACAACCGGGACTTCAAAAATCGAGCAGTTCTTC	CASSTTGTSKIEQFF
-	TRBV7-3	medium-sized	TRBJ2-4	TGTGCCAGCAGCCCGGGAGCCAAAAACATTCAGTACTTC	CASSPGAKNIQYF
TRBD2	TRBV11-3	-	TRBJ2-3	TGTGCCAGCAGCTTAGTACTAGCGGACACAGATACGCAGTATTTT	CASSLVLADTDTQYF
TRBD1	TRBV27	-	TRBJ1-2	TGTGCCAGCAGTTTATCCCGACCCGGGACAGATTCGGGCTACACCTTC	CASSLSRPGTDSGYTF
-	TRBV6-5	-	TRBJ2-2	TGTGCCAGCAGTTACTATGGCGGAAACACCGGGGAGCTGTTTTTT	CASSYYGGNTGELFF
TRBD1	TRBV6-5	-	TRBJ1-1	TGTGCCAGCAGTTACTCCGGACAGGGAAGAGGCACTGAAGCTTTCTTT	CASSYSGQGRGTEAFF
-	TRBV30	few	TRBJ2-5	TGTGCCTGGAGTCCTGGGACTCCAGCACTCCAAGAGACCCAGTACTTC	CAWSPGTPALQETQYF
-	TRBV7-8	-	TRBJ1-6	TGTGCCAGCAGCTTATTGGAGTCGGGTTCACCCCTCCACTTT	CASSLLESGSPLHF
-	TRBV29-1	-	TRBJ2-1	TGCAGCGTTTACAGGGGGGGTTTCTACGAGCAGTTCTTC	CSVYRGGFYEQFF
-	TRBV5-1	-	TRBJ2-2	TGCGCCAGCAGCTTGGATCAGTCAAACACCGGGGAGCTGTTTTTT	CASSLDQSNTGELFF
-	TRBV6-5	few	TRBJ1-2	TGTGCCAGCAGTTACTCAGCGGGGACCTACACCTTC	CASSYSAGTYTF
-	TRBV5-1	few	TRBJ2-7	TGCGCCAGCAGCTTGGATTTAGGACCCGCCGGCGAGCAGTACTTC	CASSLDLGPAGEQYF
-	TRBV7-9	-	TRBJ2-7	TGTGCCAGCAGCCCAGGGGGGAGCTCCTACGAGCAGTACTTC	CASSPGGSSYEQYF
-	TRBV19	-	TRBJ1-3	TGTGCCAGCCTCGTGGGAAACACCATATATTTT	CASLVGNTIYF
TRBD2	TRBV7-3	-	TRBJ2-1	TGTGCCAGCAGCAAAACTAGCGGGAGCTTGAATGAGCAGTTCTTC	CASSKTSGSLNEQFF
-	TRBV29-1	once	TRBJ2-3	TGCAGCTGCGCAGGATATAGCACAGATACGCAGTATTTT	CSCAGYSTDTQYF
-	TRBV4-2	-	TRBJ2-5	TGTGCCAGCAGCCAAGATCTGGAGACCCAGTACTTC	CASSQDLETQYF
-	TRBV27	-	TRBJ2-4	TGTGCCAGCAGCCGACGGGACCTAGCCAAAAACATTCAGTACTTC	CASSRRDLAKNIQYF
TRBD1	TRBV9	-	TRBJ1-2	TGTGCCAGCACTCACGAACAGGGGGCCGGAGGCTACACCTTC	CASTHEQGAGGYTF
TRBD2	TRBV5-4	-	TRBJ2-7	TGTGCCAGCAGCTCGGGACTAGCGGGGGTAACCTACGAGCAGTACTTC	CASSSGLAGVTYEQYF
TRBD1	TRBV11-2	many	TRBJ1-2	TGTGCCAGCAGCTTAGACCGTAGGACAGGGGCCTATGGCTACACCTTC	CASSLDRRTGAYGYTF
TRBD1	TRBV2	few	TRBJ1-2	TGTGCCAGCGGGATCAATGGGGGGACAGAGACTAACTATGGCTACACCTTC	CASGINGGTETNYGYTF
TRBD2	TRBV28	-	TRBJ2-7	TGTGCCAGCAGTTTATGGGCTAGCGGGAGCTCCTACGAGCAGTACTTC	CASSLWASGSSYEQYF